Presented here are 22 T cell receptor beta chains from one specimen sequenced in a study of blood T cell repertoires in COVID-19. Profiled with immunoSEQ multiplex PCR; TCRdb holds only in-frame clones, not every one. The sample yields tens of thousands of clones, 70% to 90% seen once. Sequencing was carried out using peripheral blood. These receptor sequences come from a human donor with active COVID-19. The donor label of this sample is uncertain.

The chain uses TRBV5-1 and TRBJ2-7, with 10 bases aligning to TRBD1. Germline V gene data show CDR1 as SGHRS and CDR2 as YFSETQ. This CDR3 comprises 16 residues. V was pared by 1 base and J by 2 bases, with 6 bases of the junction left unmatched. CDR3 sequence: CASSLLRDRGAYEQYF. The CDR3 nucleotides read TGCGCCAGCAGCTTGCTCCGGGACAGGGGAGCCTACGAGCAGTACTTC.

The chain combines TRBV9 with TRBJ2-3; D not certain. The CDR3 spans 15 residues. Germline loops: CDR1 SGDLS, CDR2 YYNGEE. Deletions cut 0 bases from V and 2 bases from J, with 10 bases between. The CDR3 DNA reads as TGTGCCAGCAGCGTAGTCACTACCCTCACAGATACGCAGTATTTT. This gives the protein CASSVVTTLTDTQYF. Together with reference TRBV9 and TRBJ2-3, the CDR3 gives the full variable domain: DSGVTQTPKHLITATGQRVTLRCSPRSGDLSVYWYQQSLDQGLQFLIQYYNGEERAKGNILERFSAQQFPDLHSELNLSSLELGDSALYFCASSVVTTLTDTQYFGPGTRLTVL.

The chain is built from TRBV7-9 and TRBJ1-1; D not resolved. The CDR3 sequence is 14 residues long. Germline-derived CDR1 and CDR2 are SEHNR and FQNEAQ (reference sequence). V gave up 5 bases and J gave up 2 bases, with 12 bases separating them. DNA of the CDR3: TGTGCCAGCAGCGCCCGTCAGTATAACACTGAAGCTTTCTTT. Amino acids: CASSARQYNTEAFF.

This chain connects TRBV5-1 to TRBJ1-5; possible D gene TRBD1, 5 bases. This CDR3 has 15 amino acids. Trimming removed 0 bases at V and 3 bases at J, with 10 bases between. Germline V gives CDR1 SGHRS, CDR2 YFSETQ. CDR3 protein: CASSLVGDPNQPQHF. For the CDR3, the DNA is TGCGCCAGCAGCTTGGTAGGGGATCCCAATCAGCCCCAGCATTTT. The variable domain in full, with the rest retrieved from reference TRBV5-1 and TRBJ1-5, is KAGVTQTPRYLIKTRGQQVTLSCSPISGHRSVSWYQQTPGQGLQFLFEYFSETQRNKGNFPGRFSGRQFSNSRSEMNVSTLELGDSALYLCASSLVGDPNQPQHFGDGTRLSIL.

The CDR3 loop reads CSVRLSYNEQFF. CDR3 DNA sequence: TGCAGCGTTAGACTTTCCTACAATGAGCAGTTCTTC. The rearrangement joins TRBV29-1 to TRBJ2-1, with D unclear. The CDR3 totals 12 residues. The germline V and J ends were trimmed by 5 bases and 1 base, with 6 bases remaining between them. Per the germline V gene, CDR1 is SQVTM and CDR2 is ANQGSEA.

This chain links TRBV5-1 with TRBJ1-4, with D tentatively TRBD1 (5 bases). The germline V and J ends were trimmed by 1 base and 7 bases, with 14 bases remaining between them. Per the germline V gene, CDR1 is SGHRS and CDR2 is YFSETQ. This CDR3 region has 15 residues. The CDR3 region has the DNA TGCGCCAGCAGCTTGTCCGGGGGGGACGGTGAAAAACTGTTTTTT. This sequence encodes CASSLSGGDGEKLFF.

The chain's CDR3 is CASSQQEANDEKLFF. Written as DNA, the CDR3 is TGTGCCAGCAGTCAGCAGGAGGCGAACGATGAAAAACTGTTTTTT. The chain joins TRBV6-5 to TRBJ1-4; D is unresolved. CDR3 length: 15 residues. In germline, CDR1 is MNHEY, CDR2 SVGAGI. V was clipped by 5 bases and J by 6 bases, with 16 bases between them.

The chain links TRBV4-3 to TRBJ2-1; 11 bases fit TRBD2. This CDR3 has 16 residues. Germline-derived CDR1 and CDR2 are LGHNA and YSLEER. The junction had 7 bases not matched to a gene; V was cut back by 0 bases and J by 9 bases. CDR3 nucleotide sequence: TGCGCCAGCAGCCAAGATCTAACTAGCGGGAGCCCTGAGCAGTTCTTC. Its protein is CASSQDLTSGSPEQFF.

The V call is TRBV5-1, the J call TRBJ2-3; D gene ambiguous. Between the trimmed V and J ends, which lost 0 bases and 4 bases, there was a span of 9 bases. The CDR3 runs to 14 residues. CDR1 SGHRS and CDR2 YFSETQ come from the germline V gene. As DNA, the CDR3 is TGCGCCAGCAGCTTGGCCAGTTATCCAGATACGCAGTATTTT. Amino acids: CASSLASYPDTQYF.

This sequence joins TRBV19 and TRBJ2-3, with 7 bases identical to TRBD2. Germline V CDR1 and CDR2: LNHDA, SQIVND (reference sequence). The CDR3 has 17 amino acids. V shed 5 bases, J shed 2 bases, and the junction held 13 bases outside the gene matches. The CDR3 sequence: CASSPRLSGAYTDTQYF. CDR3 DNA: TGTGCCAGTAGTCCACGTTTGAGCGGGGCCTACACAGATACGCAGTATTTT.

V and J are TRBV10-2 and TRBJ2-2; possible D gene TRBD2, 6 bases. Germline CDR1 reads WSHSY; CDR2 reads SAAADI. CDR3 length: 15 amino acids. V was shortened by 5 bases and J by 4 bases, with 14 bases between the two germline ends. CDR3 DNA sequence: TGCGCCAGCAGTATACCGGGAGCGGGCACCGGGGAGCTGTTTTTT. Its protein is CASSIPGAGTGELFF.

The chain combines TRBV30 with TRBJ2-3, with D maybe TRBD2 (6 bases). The length of the CDR3 is 13 residues. V was cut by 4 bases and J by 5 bases, with 13 bases left in between. Germline V lookup: CDR1 GTSNPN, CDR2 SVGIG (reference sequence). CDR3 residues: CAWKGGNGDTQYF. The CDR3 DNA reads TGTGCCTGGAAAGGCGGGAACGGAGATACGCAGTATTTT. The full variable domain, rest sourced from reference TRBV30 and TRBJ2-3, is SQTIHQWPATLVQPVGSPLSLECTVEGTSNPNLYWYRQAAGRGLQLLFYSVGIGQISSEVPQNLSASRPQDRQFILSSKKLLLSDSGFYLCAWKGGNGDTQYFGPGTRLTVL.

The V gene is TRBV6-5, the J gene TRBJ2-7, with D possibly being TRBD1 (5 bases). The CDR3 is 12 amino acids. The V gene lost 10 bases and the J gene lost 3 bases, with 13 bases spanning the gap. Looked up from germline, CDR1 is MNHEY and CDR2 is SVGAGI. The CDR3 sequence: CAKGVLYYEQYF. DNA of the CDR3: TGTGCCAAAGGGGTCCTTTACTACGAGCAGTACTTC.

The rearrangement joins TRBV7-2 to TRBJ1-2, with 9 bases aligning to TRBD1. This CDR3 is built from 16 residues. The germline CDR1 and CDR2 sequences are SGHTA and FQGNSA. V gave up 5 bases and J gave up 1 base; unmatched junction bases: 8. This CDR3 is CASSPRGQGFNYGYTF. CDR3 bases: TGTGCCAGCAGCCCCCGGGGACAGGGATTTAACTATGGCTACACCTTC. The full variable domain, completed using reference TRBV7-2 and TRBJ1-2, is GAGVSQSPSNKVTEKGKDVELRCDPISGHTALYWYRQSLGQGLEFLIYFQGNSAPDKSGLPSDRFSAERTGGSVSTLTIQRTQQEDSAVYLCASSPRGQGFNYGYTFGSGTRLTVV.

This clone came up once. The V call is TRBV24-1, the J call TRBJ2-7; TRBD1 agrees at 8 bases. CDR3 length equals 14 residues. Unmatched junction bases numbered 7, after V lost 6 bases and J lost 4 bases. CDR1 is KGHDR and CDR2 is SFDVKD in the germline V gene. The CDR3 DNA is TGTGCCACCAGTATGACAGGGGCGGGATACGAGCAGTACTTC. Its protein product is CATSMTGAGYEQYF.

The gene calls are TRBV6-2 or TRBV6-3 and TRBJ1-5, with 9 bases identical to TRBD1. With V trimmed by 2 bases and J by 7 bases, 15 bases remained unmatched. The germline gives CDR1 MNHEY, CDR2 SVGEGT. The CDR3 covers 18 residues. The CDR3 nucleotides are TGTGCCAGCAGTTACGCGGGACAGGGAGGGGCCAGTAGGCAGCCCCAGCATTTT. This translates into CASSYAGQGGASRQPQHF.

This clone was recorded once. This sequence joins TRBV5-6 and TRBJ2-7, with D possibly being TRBD1 (6 bases). This CDR3 region has 13 residues. With 1 base removed from V and 4 bases from J, the gap between germline ends came to 9 bases. Germline V CDR1 and CDR2: SGHDT, YYEEEE. CDR3 bases: TGTGCCAGCAGCTTGCAGGACAGATACGAGCAGTACTTC. Translating gives CASSLQDRYEQYF.

The V gene is TRBV10-3, the J gene TRBJ1-1; 8 positions agree with TRBD1. The length of the CDR3 is 13 residues. With 7 bases clipped from V and 4 bases from J, the junction kept 5 bases outside the gene matches. CDR1 and CDR2 (germline): ENHRY, SYGVKD. CDR3 sequence: CAIKPDRGTEAFF. The CDR3 coding sequence is TGTGCCATCAAACCAGACAGGGGCACTGAAGCTTTCTTT.

This chain links TRBV6-5 with TRBJ2-3, with 9 bases identical to TRBD1. Germline CDR1 reads MNHEY; CDR2 reads SVGAGI. The J segment lost 6 bases and the V segment lost 2 bases, leaving 6 bases of the junction unmatched. CDR3 length equals 15 residues. The CDR3 sequence: CASSYPGQGSDTQYF. For the CDR3, the DNA is TGTGCCAGCAGTTACCCAGGACAGGGGTCCGATACGCAGTATTTT.

The chain has TRBV19 and TRBJ1-2; 8 bases agree with TRBD1. The germline CDR1 and CDR2 sequences are LNHDA and SQIVND (reference sequence). V gave up 8 bases and J gave up 3 bases; unmatched junction bases: 17. The CDR3 loop spans 17 amino acids. This chain's CDR3 is CASLPAYRNRGDYGYTF. CDR3 nucleotides: TGTGCCAGTCTTCCCGCTTATCGTAACAGGGGGGACTATGGCTACACCTTC.

This sequence joins TRBV5-4 and TRBJ1-1, with a possible D match to TRBD1 (6 bases). The V end was cut by 6 bases, the J end by 3 bases, with 9 bases between. This CDR3 spans 12 amino acids. Looked up from germline, CDR1 is SGHNT and CDR2 is YYREEE (reference sequence). CDR3 bases: TGTGCCAGCACCGAGGGGGACACTGAAGCTTTCTTT. Protein product: CASTEGDTEAFF.

This clone has just one count. J is TRBJ1-2 and V is TRBV6-5, with 7 bases matching TRBD1. The CDR3 length is 13 residues. V lost 0 bases to trimming and J lost 8 bases; unmatched junction nucleotides: 3. Germline-derived CDR1 and CDR2 are MNHEY and SVGAGI. The CDR3 is CASSYSGGGGYTF. The CDR3 nucleotides are TGTGCCAGCAGTTACTCAGGGGGCGGAGGCTACACCTTC.